The clone carrying this T cell receptor beta chain was counted many times. CDR1 is DFQATT, CDR2 SNEGSKA, per germline (reference sequence). With 2 bases removed from V and 4 bases from J, the gap between germline ends came to 9 bases. This CDR3 contains 12 residues. The sample comes from a study of T-cell reconstitution after alpha-beta-depleted transplantation in children. This sample's TCRbeta library carried unique molecular identifier barcodes. TCRdb independently ran MiXCR on the PCR reads; one entry per CDR3 protein. The sample shows 450,000 to 500,000 distinct CDR3 sequences, 9.5% to 15% of them seen only once.

This receptor was identified in a human donor who donated a stem cell graft to a child with combined immunodeficiency. Sequencing was performed on PBMCs from the stem cell graft donor, taken from the stem cell graft. The rearrangement links TRBV20-1 to TRBJ2-7, with D tentatively TRBD2 (5 bases). The CDR3 is CSARRDHYEQYF. In nucleotides, the CDR3 is TGCAGTGCTAGACGGGATCATTACGAGCAGTACTTC.